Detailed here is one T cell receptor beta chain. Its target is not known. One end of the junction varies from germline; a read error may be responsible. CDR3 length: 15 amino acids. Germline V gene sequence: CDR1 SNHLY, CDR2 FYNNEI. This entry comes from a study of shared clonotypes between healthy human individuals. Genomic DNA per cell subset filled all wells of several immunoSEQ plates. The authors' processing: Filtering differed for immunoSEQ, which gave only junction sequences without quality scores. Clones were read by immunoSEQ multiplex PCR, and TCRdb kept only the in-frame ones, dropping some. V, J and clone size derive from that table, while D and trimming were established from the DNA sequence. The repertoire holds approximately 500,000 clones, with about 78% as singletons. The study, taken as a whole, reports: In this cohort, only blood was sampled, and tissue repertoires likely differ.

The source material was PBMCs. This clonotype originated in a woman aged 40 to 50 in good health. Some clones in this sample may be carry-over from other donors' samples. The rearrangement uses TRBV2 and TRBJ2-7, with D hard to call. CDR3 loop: CASNPPQRPFGSMGF. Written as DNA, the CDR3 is TGTGCCAGCAACCCCCCCCAACGCCCTTTTGGAAGTATGGGCTTC.